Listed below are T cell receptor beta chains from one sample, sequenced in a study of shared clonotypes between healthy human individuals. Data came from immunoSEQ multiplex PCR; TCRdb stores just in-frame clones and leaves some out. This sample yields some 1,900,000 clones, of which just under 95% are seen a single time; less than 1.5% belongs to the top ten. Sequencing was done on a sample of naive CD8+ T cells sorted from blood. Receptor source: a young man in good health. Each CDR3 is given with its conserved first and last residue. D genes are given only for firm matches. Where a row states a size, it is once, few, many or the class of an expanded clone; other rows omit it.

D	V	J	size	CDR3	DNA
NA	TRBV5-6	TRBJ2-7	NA	CASSLTFDSSYEQYF	TGTGCCAGCAGCCTTACGTTCGACAGCTCCTACGAGCAGTACTTC
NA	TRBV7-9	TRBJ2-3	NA	CASSLGTPDTQYF	TGTGCCAGCAGCCTCGGGACCCCAGATACGCAGTATTTT
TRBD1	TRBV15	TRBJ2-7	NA	CATTRDRGRHEQYF	TGTGCCACCACCAGGGACAGGGGTAGGCACGAGCAGTACTTC
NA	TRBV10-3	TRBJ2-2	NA	CAISGTTNTGELFF	TGTGCCATCAGTGGGACGACGAACACCGGGGAGCTGTTTTTT
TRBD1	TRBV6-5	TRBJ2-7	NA	CASSSGQGATYEQYF	TGTGCCAGCAGTTCCGGCCAGGGGGCCACCTACGAGCAGTACTTC
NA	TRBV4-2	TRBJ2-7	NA	CASSQDEQGGYEQYF	TGTGCCAGCAGCCAAGATGAGCAGGGAGGCTACGAGCAGTACTTC
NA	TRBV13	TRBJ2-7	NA	CASSLGLQDEQYF	TGTGCCAGCAGCTTAGGCCTACAGGATGAGCAGTACTTC
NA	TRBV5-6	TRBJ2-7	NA	CASSLLGREAYEQYF	TGTGCCAGCAGCTTGTTAGGCCGCGAGGCCTACGAGCAGTACTTC
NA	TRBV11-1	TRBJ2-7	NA	CASSLDHPRQARNEQYF	TGTGCCAGCAGCTTGGACCACCCCCGGCAGGCACGGAACGAGCAGTACTTC
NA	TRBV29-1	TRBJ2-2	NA	CSGEQPTGELFF	TGCAGCGGGGAACAGCCCACCGGGGAGCTGTTTTTT
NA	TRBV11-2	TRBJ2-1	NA	CASSLFSGAYNEQFF	TGTGCCAGCAGCTTATTCTCAGGGGCCTACAATGAGCAGTTCTTC
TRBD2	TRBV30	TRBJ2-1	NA	CAWSGVGAGVPHNEQFF	TGTGCCTGGTCGGGGGTAGGGGCGGGAGTACCCCACAATGAGCAGTTCTTC
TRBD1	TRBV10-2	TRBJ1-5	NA	CASSDGTGGQPQHF	TGCGCCAGCAGCGATGGGACAGGGGGTCAGCCCCAGCATTTT
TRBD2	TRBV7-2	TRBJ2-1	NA	CASSFPLAGSSYNEQFF	TGTGCCAGCAGCTTTCCGCTAGCGGGGAGCTCCTACAATGAGCAGTTCTTC
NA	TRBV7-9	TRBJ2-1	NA	CASSTRQKPYNEQFF	TGTGCCAGCAGCACCAGACAGAAACCTTACAATGAGCAGTTCTTC
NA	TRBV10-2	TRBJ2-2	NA	CASTPDTGELFF	TGCGCCAGCACTCCGGACACCGGGGAGCTGTTTTTT
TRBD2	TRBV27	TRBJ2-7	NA	CASSLFSGRGYEQYF	TGTGCCAGCAGTTTATTTAGCGGGAGAGGATACGAGCAGTACTTC
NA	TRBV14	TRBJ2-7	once	CASSHGRPYEQYF	TGTGCCAGCAGCCACGGCCGTCCGTACGAGCAGTACTTC
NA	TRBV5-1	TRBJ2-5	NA	CASSFEGGSGETQYF	TGCGCCAGCAGCTTTGAGGGGGGGAGTGGAGAGACCCAGTACTTC
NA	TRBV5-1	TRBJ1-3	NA	CASSRDSGNTIYF	TGCGCCAGCAGCAGGGATTCTGGAAACACCATATATTTT
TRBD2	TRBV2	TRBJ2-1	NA	CASSDSGSSYNEQFF	TGTGCCAGCAGTGATAGCGGGAGCTCCTACAATGAGCAGTTCTTC
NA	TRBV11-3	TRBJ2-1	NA	CASSPLREGKGEQFF	TGTGCCAGCAGCCCTTTACGGGAAGGGAAAGGCGAGCAGTTCTTC
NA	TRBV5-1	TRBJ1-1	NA	CASSASADTEAFF	TGCGCCAGCAGCGCCTCGGCAGACACTGAAGCTTTCTTT
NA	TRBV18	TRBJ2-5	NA	CASSPPVSETQYF	TGTGCCAGCTCACCACCAGTCTCAGAGACCCAGTACTTC
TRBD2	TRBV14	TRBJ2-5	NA	CASSQEGGLAGGQETQYF	TGTGCCAGCAGCCAAGAGGGTGGATTAGCGGGGGGCCAAGAGACCCAGTACTTC
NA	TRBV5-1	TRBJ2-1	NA	CASSLGPENYNEQFF	TGCGCCAGCAGCTTGGGACCAGAGAATTACAATGAGCAGTTCTTC
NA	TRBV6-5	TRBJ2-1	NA	CASSYGERNEQFF	TGTGCCAGCAGTTATGGGGAACGCAATGAGCAGTTCTTC
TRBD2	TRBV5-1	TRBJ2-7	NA	CASSNLAGRSYEQYF	TGCGCCAGCAGCAACTTAGCGGGCCGCTCCTACGAGCAGTACTTC
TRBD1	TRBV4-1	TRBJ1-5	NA	CASSHPGQGNQPQHF	TGCGCCAGCAGCCACCCCGGACAGGGCAATCAGCCCCAGCATTTT
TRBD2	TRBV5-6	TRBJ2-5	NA	CASSLTAGQETQYF	TGTGCCAGCAGCCTTACAGCGGGGCAAGAGACCCAGTACTTC
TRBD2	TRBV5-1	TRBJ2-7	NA	CASSLEASGTFSYEQYF	TGCGCCAGCAGCTTGGAGGCTAGCGGGACCTTTTCCTACGAGCAGTACTTC
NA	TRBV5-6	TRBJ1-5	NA	CASSHGGGNQPQHF	TGTGCCAGCAGCCACGGCGGGGGCAATCAGCCCCAGCATTTT
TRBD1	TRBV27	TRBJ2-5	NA	CASSLLGQAVPETQYF	TGTGCCAGCAGTTTACTGGGACAGGCGGTCCCGGAGACCCAGTACTTC
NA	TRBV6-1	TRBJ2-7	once	CASSEGGVPTYEQYF	TGTGCCAGCAGTGAAGGCGGAGTCCCCACCTACGAGCAGTACTTC
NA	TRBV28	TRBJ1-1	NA	CASSSQMNTEAFF	TGTGCCAGCAGTTCTCAGATGAACACTGAAGCTTTCTTT
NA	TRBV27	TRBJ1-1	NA	CASSGYRVMNTEAFF	TGTGCCAGCAGTGGGTACAGGGTGATGAACACTGAAGCTTTCTTT
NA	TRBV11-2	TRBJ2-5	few	CASSLLETQYF	TGTGCCAGCAGCTTATTGGAGACCCAGTACTTC
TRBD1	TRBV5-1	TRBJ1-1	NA	CASSATGRDTEAFF	TGCGCCAGCAGCGCGACAGGGAGGGATACTGAAGCTTTCTTT
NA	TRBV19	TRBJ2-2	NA	CASSYGLTGELFF	TGTGCCAGTAGTTACGGTCTGACCGGGGAGCTGTTTTTT
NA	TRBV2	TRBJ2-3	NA	CASTQAQRSTDTQYF	TGTGCCAGCACACAGGCCCAGCGGAGCACAGATACGCAGTATTTT
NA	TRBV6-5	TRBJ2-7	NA	CASSYLASQFHEQYF	TGTGCCAGCAGTTACCTAGCGTCCCAGTTCCACGAGCAGTACTTC